A selection of T cell receptor beta chains follows, all from one sample in a study of CD8 T cells in ankylosing spondylitis. TCRdb re-called the 5' RACE reads through MiXCR, storing one row per CDR3 protein. Of roughly 670,000 distinct CDR3 sequences in the sample, around 20% are singletons; the top ten hold under 20%. Sequenced sample: blood, either unsorted or a sorted T cell fraction (not recorded which). These receptors all stem from a male donor with ankylosing spondylitis. CDR3s include the opening cysteine and the closing phenylalanine or tryptophan. Fields, in order: J gene, D gene, clone size, V gene, CDR3 protein, CDR3 DNA. The D gene is left open where the match is weak. Only part of the rows carry a size: once, few, many, or a class if the clone is expanded.

j_call: TRBJ2-7
d_call: NA
clone_size: NA
v_call: TRBV15
cdr3_aa: CATSGRGRTYEQYF
cdr3_nt: TGTGCCACCAGCGGACGTGGTAGAACCTACGAGCAGTACTTC

j_call: TRBJ1-1
d_call: TRBD1
clone_size: NA
v_call: TRBV2
cdr3_aa: CASSDPGQGAGRYTEAFF
cdr3_nt: TGTGCCAGCAGTGACCCGGGACAGGGTGCGGGGCGTTACACTGAAGCTTTCTTT

j_call: TRBJ1-3
d_call: NA
clone_size: NA
v_call: TRBV29-1
cdr3_aa: CSATGRPSSGNTIYF
cdr3_nt: TGCAGCGCCACTGGACGGCCCAGCTCTGGAAACACCATATATTTT

j_call: TRBJ1-2
d_call: NA
clone_size: few
v_call: TRBV6-5
cdr3_aa: CASSYEGRLSVNGYTF
cdr3_nt: TGTGCCAGCAGTTACGAGGGGAGGCTATCGGTGAATGGCTACACCTTC

j_call: TRBJ1-2
d_call: NA
clone_size: NA
v_call: TRBV2
cdr3_aa: CASRDSPNYGYTF
cdr3_nt: TGTGCCAGCAGGGACAGCCCCAACTATGGCTACACCTTC

j_call: TRBJ1-2
d_call: NA
clone_size: NA
v_call: TRBV12-3/TRBV12-4
cdr3_aa: CASRTSRDGEGGYTF
cdr3_nt: TGTGCCAGCAGAACGTCCCGGGACGGCGAAGGTGGCTACACCTTC

j_call: TRBJ2-1
d_call: NA
clone_size: many
v_call: TRBV12-3/TRBV12-4
cdr3_aa: CASSLAEASLNEQFF
cdr3_nt: TGTGCCAGCAGTTTAGCGGAAGCCTCCCTCAATGAGCAGTTCTTC

j_call: TRBJ1-2
d_call: TRBD1
clone_size: NA
v_call: TRBV20-1
cdr3_aa: CSAMGQDGYTF
cdr3_nt: TGCAGTGCTATGGGACAGGATGGCTACACCTTC

j_call: TRBJ2-3
d_call: TRBD2
clone_size: NA
v_call: TRBV20-1
cdr3_aa: CSARDVAGGGADTQYF
cdr3_nt: TGCAGTGCTAGAGATGTAGCGGGAGGCGGTGCAGATACGCAGTATTTT

j_call: TRBJ1-1
d_call: NA
clone_size: few
v_call: TRBV12-3/TRBV12-4
cdr3_aa: CASTSDKNTEAFF
cdr3_nt: TGTGCCAGCACCTCCGACAAGAACACTGAAGCTTTCTTT

j_call: TRBJ2-1
d_call: NA
clone_size: NA
v_call: TRBV12-3/TRBV12-4
cdr3_aa: CASSPSSTYNEQFF
cdr3_nt: TGTGCCAGCAGTCCTTCTAGCACCTACAATGAGCAGTTCTTC

j_call: TRBJ1-2
d_call: NA
clone_size: few
v_call: TRBV12-3/TRBV12-4
cdr3_aa: CASKMGDGNSPYSGYTF
cdr3_nt: TGTGCCAGCAAGATGGGGGACGGCAATTCGCCTTATAGCGGCTACACCTTC

j_call: TRBJ2-1
d_call: NA
clone_size: many
v_call: TRBV4-2
cdr3_aa: CASSYTGSQPGDEQFF
cdr3_nt: TGTGCCAGCAGCTATACGGGGTCCCAGCCGGGGGATGAGCAGTTCTTC

j_call: TRBJ2-1
d_call: TRBD2
clone_size: NA
v_call: TRBV5-1
cdr3_aa: CASSLTLAGGNEQFF
cdr3_nt: TGCGCCAGCAGCTTGACACTAGCGGGGGGGAATGAGCAGTTCTTC

j_call: TRBJ2-1
d_call: TRBD2
clone_size: few
v_call: TRBV5-1
cdr3_aa: CASSFRGLAGGLSYNEQFF
cdr3_nt: TGCGCCAGCAGCTTCCGGGGACTAGCGGGGGGGCTATCCTACAATGAGCAGTTCTTC

j_call: TRBJ1-1
d_call: TRBD1
clone_size: NA
v_call: TRBV7-9
cdr3_aa: CASSPGQGIWNTEAFF
cdr3_nt: TGTGCCAGCAGCCCCGGACAGGGAATATGGAACACTGAAGCTTTCTTT

j_call: TRBJ2-7
d_call: NA
clone_size: few
v_call: TRBV29-1
cdr3_aa: CSGSSGGQGIYEQYF
cdr3_nt: TGCAGCGGCTCTAGCGGGGGACAGGGGATTTACGAGCAGTACTTC

j_call: TRBJ1-2
d_call: NA
clone_size: NA
v_call: TRBV9
cdr3_aa: CASSVEGEGGYTF
cdr3_nt: TGTGCCAGCAGCGTAGAAGGGGAGGGCGGCTACACCTTC

j_call: TRBJ2-5
d_call: TRBD2
clone_size: many
v_call: TRBV6-5
cdr3_aa: CASSYSGLAGAGETQYF
cdr3_nt: TGTGCCAGCAGTTACTCCGGACTAGCGGGGGCGGGGGAGACCCAGTACTTC

j_call: TRBJ2-3
d_call: NA
clone_size: few
v_call: TRBV20-1
cdr3_aa: CSAASLPPADTQYF
cdr3_nt: TGCAGTGCTGCCTCCCTCCCGCCCGCAGATACGCAGTATTTT

j_call: TRBJ2-5
d_call: NA
clone_size: few
v_call: TRBV5-1
cdr3_aa: CASSPAVKGDSETQYF
cdr3_nt: TGCGCCAGCAGCCCAGCTGTAAAGGGAGATTCAGAGACCCAGTACTTC

j_call: TRBJ2-3
d_call: NA
clone_size: few
v_call: TRBV13
cdr3_aa: CASSLWTPSTDTQYF
cdr3_nt: TGTGCCAGCAGCTTATGGACCCCGTCCACAGATACGCAGTATTTT

j_call: TRBJ2-7
d_call: NA
clone_size: NA
v_call: TRBV7-3
cdr3_aa: CARGAVGLAYEQYF
cdr3_nt: TGTGCCAGGGGAGCGGTAGGCCTAGCCTACGAGCAGTACTTC

j_call: TRBJ1-6
d_call: NA
clone_size: few
v_call: TRBV6-5
cdr3_aa: CASSYSIGQGNNSPLHF
cdr3_nt: TGTGCCAGCAGTTACTCGATTGGCCAGGGGAACAATTCACCCCTCCACTTT

j_call: TRBJ1-1
d_call: TRBD1
clone_size: NA
v_call: TRBV6-1
cdr3_aa: CASSPRGGRASAFF
cdr3_nt: TGTGCCAGCAGTCCCAGGGGGGGACGGGCGTCAGCTTTCTTT

j_call: TRBJ2-1
d_call: NA
clone_size: few
v_call: TRBV11-2
cdr3_aa: CASSNRPLGGSTFPGEQFF
cdr3_nt: TGTGCCAGCAGCAACCGACCGCTGGGGGGCTCGACCTTCCCTGGTGAGCAGTTCTTC

j_call: TRBJ2-7
d_call: TRBD1
clone_size: NA
v_call: TRBV7-8
cdr3_aa: CASSHPTGGRFYEQYF
cdr3_nt: TGTGCCAGCAGCCATCCGACAGGGGGGAGATTCTACGAGCAGTACTTC

j_call: TRBJ2-1
d_call: TRBD1
clone_size: NA
v_call: TRBV15
cdr3_aa: CATSSDRGPYNEQFF
cdr3_nt: TGTGCCACCAGCAGTGACAGGGGCCCGTACAATGAGCAGTTCTTC

j_call: TRBJ1-1
d_call: TRBD1
clone_size: NA
v_call: TRBV6-1
cdr3_aa: CASRRDRESTEAFF
cdr3_nt: TGTGCCAGCAGACGGGACAGGGAGAGCACTGAAGCTTTCTTT

j_call: TRBJ2-1
d_call: TRBD1
clone_size: few
v_call: TRBV5-1
cdr3_aa: CASSLAPRDSYNEQFF
cdr3_nt: TGCGCCAGCAGCTTGGCCCCCCGGGACAGCTACAATGAGCAGTTCTTC

j_call: TRBJ2-5
d_call: NA
clone_size: NA
v_call: TRBV27
cdr3_aa: CASSLYRGGEETQYF
cdr3_nt: TGTGCCAGCAGTCTTTACAGGGGAGGTGAAGAGACCCAGTACTTC

j_call: TRBJ2-2
d_call: NA
clone_size: NA
v_call: TRBV20-1
cdr3_aa: CSARDRQGGFSSGELFF
cdr3_nt: TGCAGTGCTAGAGATAGACAGGGAGGTTTCTCGTCCGGGGAGCTGTTTTTT

j_call: TRBJ2-1
d_call: TRBD1
clone_size: few
v_call: TRBV4-3
cdr3_aa: CASSQDPRTGVTNEQFF
cdr3_nt: TGCGCCAGCAGCCAAGATCCTAGGACAGGGGTTACGAATGAGCAGTTCTTC

j_call: TRBJ1-5
d_call: TRBD1
clone_size: NA
v_call: TRBV6-1
cdr3_aa: CASNMGQGAGQPQHF
cdr3_nt: TGTGCCAGCAATATGGGACAGGGAGCAGGTCAGCCCCAGCATTTT

j_call: TRBJ2-7
d_call: TRBD1
clone_size: few
v_call: TRBV5-1
cdr3_aa: CASSWGQGLDEQYF
cdr3_nt: TGCGCCAGCAGCTGGGGACAGGGGCTCGACGAGCAGTACTTC

j_call: TRBJ2-1
d_call: TRBD2
clone_size: NA
v_call: TRBV7-2
cdr3_aa: CASSLAASGEQFF
cdr3_nt: TGTGCCAGCAGCTTAGCGGCTAGCGGAGAGCAGTTCTTC

j_call: TRBJ2-7
d_call: NA
clone_size: few
v_call: TRBV29-1
cdr3_aa: CSVGQEGFGSDEQYF
cdr3_nt: TGCAGCGTCGGACAGGAGGGGTTTGGGTCTGACGAGCAGTACTTC

j_call: TRBJ1-1
d_call: TRBD1
clone_size: few
v_call: TRBV6-1
cdr3_aa: CASSPDRGFAEAFF
cdr3_nt: TGTGCCAGCAGTCCGGACAGGGGGTTTGCTGAAGCTTTCTTT

j_call: TRBJ2-1
d_call: TRBD2
clone_size: NA
v_call: TRBV11-2
cdr3_aa: CASSPTAGGAGEQFF
cdr3_nt: TGTGCCAGCAGCCCCACGGCGGGGGGGGCGGGGGAGCAGTTCTTC

j_call: TRBJ2-5
d_call: TRBD1
clone_size: few
v_call: TRBV5-1
cdr3_aa: CASSSRQGGETQYF
cdr3_nt: TGCGCCAGCAGCTCAAGACAGGGGGGGGAGACCCAGTACTTC

j_call: TRBJ2-2
d_call: TRBD2
clone_size: NA
v_call: TRBV7-6
cdr3_aa: CASSPRDYGELFF
cdr3_nt: TGTGCCAGCAGCCCCCGGGACTACGGGGAGCTGTTTTTT

j_call: TRBJ2-7
d_call: NA
clone_size: NA
v_call: TRBV5-1
cdr3_aa: CASSFGTVPYEQYF
cdr3_nt: TGCGCCAGCAGCTTCGGGACGGTGCCCTACGAGCAGTACTTC

j_call: TRBJ1-1
d_call: NA
clone_size: many
v_call: TRBV12-3/TRBV12-4
cdr3_aa: CASSSTGRAFF
cdr3_nt: TGTGCCAGCAGCTCAACAGGGCGAGCTTTCTTT

j_call: TRBJ2-5
d_call: NA
clone_size: NA
v_call: TRBV13
cdr3_aa: CASSPLEGEGQETQYF
cdr3_nt: TGTGCCAGCAGCCCCCTCGAGGGAGAGGGCCAAGAGACCCAGTACTTC

j_call: TRBJ2-3
d_call: NA
clone_size: few
v_call: TRBV29-1
cdr3_aa: CSVDVEDTQYF
cdr3_nt: TGCAGCGTTGACGTAGAAGATACGCAGTATTTT

j_call: TRBJ2-7
d_call: TRBD1
clone_size: few
v_call: TRBV28
cdr3_aa: CASSSRDRVDYEQYF
cdr3_nt: TGTGCCAGCAGTTCCCGGGACAGGGTTGACTACGAGCAGTACTTC

j_call: TRBJ1-1
d_call: TRBD1
clone_size: many
v_call: TRBV27
cdr3_aa: CASSRQGPNTEAFF
cdr3_nt: TGTGCCAGCAGCAGACAGGGCCCGAACACTGAAGCTTTCTTT

j_call: TRBJ2-5
d_call: NA
clone_size: NA
v_call: TRBV5-5
cdr3_aa: CASSPFLPGRLQETQYF
cdr3_nt: TGTGCCAGCAGCCCCTTTCTTCCTGGGCGGCTCCAAGAGACCCAGTACTTC

j_call: TRBJ2-2
d_call: TRBD2
clone_size: once
v_call: TRBV11-3
cdr3_aa: CASSPGEGLLYTGELFF
cdr3_nt: TGTGCCAGCAGCCCGGGGGAGGGCCTGCTTTACACCGGGGAGCTGTTTTTT

j_call: TRBJ1-5
d_call: NA
clone_size: NA
v_call: TRBV12-3/TRBV12-4
cdr3_aa: CASSEQGQFGNQPQHF
cdr3_nt: TGTGCCAGCAGTGAACAAGGACAGTTCGGCAATCAGCCCCAGCATTTT

j_call: TRBJ2-2
d_call: TRBD2
clone_size: few
v_call: TRBV6-1
cdr3_aa: CASSPPTGREGTGELFF
cdr3_nt: TGTGCCAGCAGCCCCCCCACCGGGAGGGAAGGCACCGGGGAGCTGTTTTTT